These 3 T cell receptor beta chains came from one sample sequenced in a study of immune heterogeneity within non-small cell lung tumors. For the TCR beta CDR3, multiplex PCR with 32 V and 13 J primers performed the amplification. Each CDR3 protein is one row after TCRdb ran MiXCR on the multiplex PCR reads. The profile covers fewer than 25,000 distinct CDR3 sequences, with more than 25% appearing a single time and around 4.6% taken by the ten largest. Bulk tumor genomic DNA, about 600 ng per sample, was used as template. Several biopsies were spaced far apart within each primary tumor and obtained as surgery took place. With untreated, newly diagnosed non-small cell lung cancer, the patients went on to undergo curative surgery. The sample consisted of lung tumor tissue. These receptors were collected from a man aged 40-50 years with non-small cell lung cancer.

Comment on this clonotype: This sequence may be a read error, since a much larger clone differs from it by one base. J is TRBJ2-1 and V is TRBV15, with 10 bases identical to TRBD2. CDR1 is LNHNV, CDR2 YYDKDF, per germline (reference sequence). The CDR3 has 17 residues. For the CDR3, the DNA is TGTTCCACCAGCAGAGACGCGGTTACTAGCGGGATTAATGAGCAGTTCTTC. Protein product: CSTSRDAVTSGINEQFF. The variable domain in full, completed from reference TRBV15 and TRBJ2-1, reads DAMVIQNPRYQVTQFGKPVTLSCSQTLNHNVMYWYQQKSSQAPKLLFHYYDKDFNNEADTPDNFQSRRPNTSFCFLDIRSPGLGDTAMYLCSTSRDAVTSGINEQFFGPGTRLTVL.

This clonotype was counted ten times or more. The CDR3 nucleotides are TGTGCCAGCAGTCCGGGTCTGTATAATTCACCCCTCCACTTT. Residues: CASSPGLYNSPLHF. V and J are TRBV12-3 or TRBV12-4 and TRBJ1-6; D ambiguous. The length of the CDR3 is 14 residues. V lost 5 bases to trimming and J lost 4 bases, with 9 bases between them.

This clonotype has only a few counts. The chain couples TRBV3-1 to TRBJ1-2; D perhaps matches TRBD1 (5 bases). CDR3 size: 14 residues. The germline V gene has CDR1 LGHDT and CDR2 YNNKEL (reference sequence). V shed 2 bases and J shed 6 bases, with 13 bases lying between them. CDR3 amino acids: CASSQQDKGHGYTF. CDR3 sequence (DNA): TGTGCCAGCAGCCAACAAGACAAGGGGCATGGCTACACCTTC.